This T cell receptor (beta chain) was profiled in a study of early T cells in non-severe SARS-CoV-2 infection. With 7 bases removed from V and 6 bases from J, the gap between germline ends came to 18 bases. Germline V gene sequence: CDR1 MNHEY, CDR2 SMNVEV (reference sequence). The CDR3 length is 14 residues. This clonotype was found many times. Individual cDNA molecules were tagged with unique molecular identifiers, the study reported. Each CDR3 protein is one row after TCRdb ran MiXCR on the 5' RACE reads. The table has around 83,000 distinct CDR3 sequences, about 12% seen once. The sample consisted of whole blood, taken at baseline. This chain connects TRBV27 to TRBJ1-2; D is unclear. The TCR was taken from an adult who was a healthcare worker with PCR-confirmed SARS-CoV-2 infection or an uninfected control (not recorded which). CDR3 DNA sequence: TGTGCCAGCAATTCAGAGAACAGAGTGGATGGCTACACCTTC. The encoded protein is CASNSENRVDGYTF.